The 21 T cell receptor beta chains in this list originate from one sample, sequenced in a study of cytomegalovirus exposure and HLA in healthy donors. The PCR employed 60 Vbeta primers together with 13 Jbeta primers. Clones were sequenced by immunoSEQ multiplex PCR, and TCRdb holds only the in-frame ones, with some missing. This table holds 35,000 to 45,000 clones, roughly 90% found once. Sequenced input: PBMCs. The origin of the receptors is a woman aged 18-29 years in good health and CMV-seronegative.

J is TRBJ1-1 and V is TRBV5-6; tentatively, D is TRBD1 (5 bases). Germline CDR1 and CDR2: SGHDT and YYEEEE. CDR3 length: 15 residues. Trimming took 0 bases from V and 0 from J, leaving 9 bases between them. DNA for the CDR3: TGTGCCAGCAGCTTGGGTCCAGGGATGAACACTGAAGCTTTCTTT. Amino acids: CASSLGPGMNTEAFF.

V gene TRBV4-2 combines with J gene TRBJ2-3; possible D gene TRBD2, 5 bases. Trimming stripped 4 bases from V and 0 bases from J, with 11 bases between. The CDR3 is 15 residues long. The germline CDR1 and CDR2 sequences are LGHNA and YNFKEQ. CDR3 DNA sequence: TGTGCCAGCAGCCGTCTAGCTTCTAGCACAGATACGCAGTATTTT. This encodes CASSRLASSTDTQYF.

This chain uses TRBV6-1 with TRBJ1-5; D may be TRBD1 (6 bases). Germline CDR1 is MNHNS and CDR2 is SASEGT. The V and J ends lost 8 bases and 6 bases respectively, with 17 bases between them. The CDR3 length is 14 residues. CDR3 sequence reads: CASQQGVVSQPQHF. The CDR3 region has the DNA TGTGCCAGCCAACAGGGTGTGGTGAGTCAGCCCCAGCATTTT.

J is TRBJ2-2 and V is TRBV7-9; the D gene is possibly TRBD2 (6 bases). V gave up 3 bases and J gave up 3 bases, with 11 bases separating them. The CDR3 sequence is 15 residues long. Germline V lookup: CDR1 SEHNR, CDR2 FQNEAQ (reference sequence). CDR3 residues: CASSFGTLHTGELFF. The CDR3 nucleotides read TGTGCCAGCAGCTTCGGGACTTTACACACCGGGGAGCTGTTTTTT.

The chain is built from TRBV7-9 and TRBJ2-7; TRBD1 matches 10 bases. This CDR3 contains 16 residues. CDR1 is SEHNR, CDR2 FQNEAQ, per germline (reference sequence). Trimming took 5 bases from V and 0 from J; bases not matched to a gene: 7. CDR3 coding DNA: TGTGCCAGCAGCCGTACCGGGACAGGGGTCTCCTACGAGCAGTACTTC. Translation: CASSRTGTGVSYEQYF. Full variable domain (outside the CDR3, taken from reference TRBV7-9 and TRBJ2-7): DTGVSQNPRHKITKRGQNVTFRCDPISEHNRLYWYRQTLGQGPEFLTYFQNEAQLEKSRLLSDRFSAERPKGSFSTLEIQRTEQGDSAMYLCASSRTGTGVSYEQYFGPGTRLTVT.

The rearrangement links TRBV6-1 to TRBJ2-7; 8 bases align to TRBD1. This CDR3 spans 12 amino acids. Germline values: CDR1 MNHNS, CDR2 SASEGT. Trimming cost V 6 bases and J 11 bases; bases outside gene matches: 9. The CDR3 reads CASSGQGLVKYF. CDR3 bases: TGTGCCAGCAGCGGACAGGGCCTCGTGAAGTACTTC.

V is TRBV6-1 and J is TRBJ1-4; D unclear. V was clipped by 8 bases and J by 14 bases, with 21 bases between them. This CDR3 spans 13 amino acids. Germline CDR1 MNHNS, CDR2 SASEGT. CDR3 nucleotide sequence: TGTGCCAGCGGCGGGATGGCCGACTCTGCTCTGTTTTTT. Translating gives CASGGMADSALFF.

The chain couples TRBV9 to TRBJ1-5; 11 bases are shared with TRBD1. The CDR3 spans 15 residues. The trim removed 0 bases at V and 6 bases at J, leaving 2 bases unmatched. Germline CDR1 and CDR2: SGDLS and YYNGEE. The CDR3 DNA reads TGTGCCAGCAGCGTAGGGGGACAGGGGGTTCAGCCCCAGCATTTT. This encodes CASSVGGQGVQPQHF.

The chain has TRBV19 and TRBJ2-1; 11 positions match TRBD2. V was clipped by 5 bases and J by 7 bases; unmatched bases: 4. CDR1 is LNHDA and CDR2 is SQIVND in the germline V gene (reference sequence). The CDR3 runs to 14 residues. The CDR3 is CASSLGTSGNEQFF. Written as DNA, the CDR3 is TGTGCCAGTAGTCTAGGGACTAGCGGTAATGAGCAGTTCTTC.

This rearrangement joins TRBV18 to TRBJ2-3, with a possible D match to TRBD1 (6 bases). V gave up 3 bases and J gave up 1 base, with 11 bases separating them. This CDR3 is built from 15 residues. Germline values: CDR1 KGHSH, CDR2 LQKENI. CDR3 DNA sequence: TGTGCCAGCTCACCTGGACAGATGGGCACAGATACGCAGTATTTT. Translated, it gives CASSPGQMGTDTQYF.

The DNA of the CDR3 is TGTGCCAGCAGTTACCAGGTCTCTGGAAACACCATATATTTT. Translated, it gives CASSYQVSGNTIYF. This sequence joins TRBV6-5 and TRBJ1-3; D gene uncertain. The CDR3 sequence is 14 residues long. Trimming took 2 bases from V and 0 from J, leaving 5 bases between them. Germline CDR1 is MNHEY and CDR2 is SVGAGI.

V usage is TRBV7-2 and J usage is TRBJ1-1, with a possible D match to TRBD1 (5 bases). This CDR3 has 13 residues. Germline V gene sequence: CDR1 SGHTA, CDR2 FQGNSA. Trimming pared 1 base from V and 6 bases from J, leaving 9 bases between. The CDR3 here is CASSLGGTSEAFF. DNA for the CDR3: TGTGCCAGCAGCTTAGGCGGGACTTCTGAAGCTTTCTTT.

Of note for this clone: A read error may account for a junction end that differs from germline. Distinct nucleotide sequences in the sample also encode this CDR3. The chain recombines TRBV19 with TRBJ2-5; 11 positions agree with TRBD1. This CDR3 contains 15 residues. In germline, CDR1 is LNHDA, CDR2 SQIVND (reference sequence). The CDR3 spells CASSPGQGDRETQYF. DNA of the CDR3: TGCGCCAGTAGCCCGGGACAGGGGGATCGAGAGACCCAGTACTTC.

V gene TRBV7-8 combines with J gene TRBJ2-1; 7 positions match TRBD2. The V segment lost 5 bases and the J segment 2 bases; nucleotides outside the gene matches: 6. This CDR3 region has 15 residues. CDR1 is SGHVS and CDR2 is FQNEAQ in the germline V gene. This CDR3 is CASSPGLGAYNEQFF. The CDR3 nucleotides are TGTGCCAGCAGCCCCGGACTAGGGGCCTACAATGAGCAGTTCTTC.

This clone was counted only a few times. J is TRBJ2-2 and V is TRBV6-5; TRBD2 agrees at 7 bases. Looked up from germline, CDR1 is MNHEY and CDR2 is SVGAGI. The CDR3 has 14 residues. Germline trimming cut 7 bases from V and 6 bases from J; bases unmatched to any gene: 8. The CDR3 region has the DNA TGTGCCAGCACCCCACGGGGGGAGGCCGGGGAGCTGTTTTTT. Its translation: CASTPRGEAGELFF.

V usage is TRBV6-5 and J usage is TRBJ2-5; 10 bases align to TRBD2. The CDR3 is made up of 15 amino acids. Germline CDR1 is MNHEY and CDR2 is SVGAGI. V shed 6 bases and J 3 bases; nucleotides not matched to a gene: 7. DNA of the CDR3: TGTGCCAGCAGCCGAGCGGGGGGGATTGAAGAGACCCAGTACTTC. The encoded protein is CASSRAGGIEETQYF.

This chain links TRBV5-1 with TRBJ2-2; TRBD2 matches at 11 bases. V was clipped by 4 bases and J by 4 bases; unmatched bases: 6. Per the germline V gene, CDR1 is SGHRS and CDR2 is YFSETQ. The CDR3 extends over 16 amino acids. Here the CDR3 reads CASSRGLAASTGELFF. CDR3 DNA: TGCGCCAGCAGCCGGGGACTAGCGGCCTCCACCGGGGAGCTGTTTTTT.

This clone appeared a single time. V gene TRBV5-8 combines with J gene TRBJ2-1, with D possibly matching TRBD1 (6 bases). Germline V gene data show CDR1 as SGHTS and CDR2 as YDEGEE. This CDR3 has 13 residues. V gave up 4 bases and J gave up 5 bases, with 10 bases separating them. The CDR3 DNA follows: TGTGCCAGCAGCCCGGGACACAACAATGAGCAGTTCTTC. Amino acids: CASSPGHNNEQFF.

This clone was seen a few times. This chain links TRBV13 with TRBJ1-2, with TRBD1 matching 7 bases. Unmatched junction bases numbered 1, after V lost 3 bases and J lost 0 bases. CDR1 is PRHDT, CDR2 FYEKMQ, per germline (reference sequence). The CDR3 contains 14 residues. CDR3 loop: CASSLGQPNYGYTF. The CDR3 DNA sequence: TGTGCCAGCAGCTTGGGACAGCCTAACTATGGCTACACCTTC.

DNA of the CDR3: TGTGCCAGTAGTATCAACGGAGGGGGCGCTGGGGGGGCCAACGTCCTGACTTTC. This translates into CASSINGGGAGGANVLTF. The rearrangement uses TRBV19 and TRBJ2-6, with D tentatively TRBD1 (7 bases). Per germline, CDR1 LNHDA and CDR2 SQIVND (reference sequence). The CDR3 is made up of 18 amino acids. V lost 3 bases and J lost 4, with 19 bases in between.

The chain links TRBV5-4 to TRBJ1-1; D not resolved. The CDR3 extends over 13 amino acids. Germline lookup yields CDR1 SGHNT and CDR2 YYREEE (reference sequence). V was clipped by 1 base and J by 0 bases, with 4 bases between them. The CDR3 sequence is CASSLTVNTEAFF. Written as DNA, the CDR3 is TGTGCCAGCAGCTTGACAGTGAACACTGAAGCTTTCTTT.